The rows below give T cell receptor beta chains drawn from one sample of a study of patients and donors after allogeneic stem cell transplantation. MiXCR was run by TCRdb on the RT-PCR reads, yielding one entry per CDR3 protein. The table lists 400,000 to 500,000 distinct CDR3 sequences, about a sixth of them singletons. The sample consisted of blood, either unsorted or a sorted T cell fraction (not recorded which). The receptors come from a human donor who was either an allogeneic HSCT recipient or a stem cell or donor lymphocyte infusion donor (not recorded which). It is not recorded whose cells these are; they may come from a transplant donor. CDR3s include the opening cysteine and the closing phenylalanine or tryptophan. Fields, in order: V gene, CDR3 protein.

v_call: TRBV29-1; cdr3_aa: CSLSLRGSQETQYF
v_call: TRBV4-3; cdr3_aa: CASSQGGQGYGANVLTF
v_call: TRBV25-1; cdr3_aa: CASSESQGKGGEQYF
v_call: TRBV10-3; cdr3_aa: CAISEAGTPGEKLFF
v_call: TRBV2; cdr3_aa: CASSEERTKGYTF
v_call: TRBV20-1; cdr3_aa: CSASQGGRTEAFF
v_call: TRBV7-2; cdr3_aa: CASSLPLRGYTF
v_call: TRBV20-1; cdr3_aa: CSAFLAGGTDTQYF
v_call: TRBV5-1; cdr3_aa: CASSLGTARNEQFF
v_call: TRBV3-1; cdr3_aa: CASSQVPGEAFF
v_call: TRBV19; cdr3_aa: CASSIGPNEQFF
v_call: TRBV4-1; cdr3_aa: CASSILAGDTGELFF
v_call: TRBV5-5; cdr3_aa: CASSFSAGGPKQFF
v_call: TRBV18; cdr3_aa: CASSPLSGLESQPQHF
v_call: TRBV7-2; cdr3_aa: CASTKPGPWANEKLFF
v_call: TRBV12-3/TRBV12-4; cdr3_aa: CASSLKSLAGIF
v_call: TRBV11-2; cdr3_aa: CASSLAGVDYGYTF
v_call: TRBV5-1; cdr3_aa: CASSQGQGPDTQYF
v_call: TRBV10-2; cdr3_aa: CASSDGWAVAFF
v_call: TRBV18; cdr3_aa: CASSPDSGTYEQYF
v_call: TRBV6-5; cdr3_aa: CASSWTGDTEAFF
v_call: TRBV12-3/TRBV12-4; cdr3_aa: CASSPGDRAGSNQPQHF
v_call: TRBV7-8; cdr3_aa: CASSLDLGKFF
v_call: TRBV11-1; cdr3_aa: CASSSLAGAGRGELFF
v_call: TRBV3-1; cdr3_aa: CASSPGTVANYGYTF
v_call: TRBV12-3/TRBV12-4; cdr3_aa: CASSPSRTDTQYF
v_call: TRBV7-6; cdr3_aa: CASSLPLRDGVIYGYTF
v_call: TRBV20-1; cdr3_aa: CSASRLLAGVYEQYF
v_call: TRBV20-1; cdr3_aa: CSARDPGTGEEKLFF
v_call: TRBV20-1; cdr3_aa: CSAGVAGGPSTQYF
v_call: TRBV27; cdr3_aa: CASSLTLNGQPQHF
v_call: TRBV12-3/TRBV12-4; cdr3_aa: CASRPGQGTGETQYF
v_call: TRBV12-3/TRBV12-4; cdr3_aa: CASSLRANTEAFF
v_call: TRBV3-1; cdr3_aa: CASSQRDRVTDEQYF
v_call: TRBV28; cdr3_aa: CASTVAGKGYTF
v_call: TRBV9; cdr3_aa: CASSEDRDESYGYTF
v_call: TRBV29-1; cdr3_aa: CSVWIRSANPGYTF
v_call: TRBV7-2; cdr3_aa: CASSRRTGDGYTF
v_call: TRBV5-6; cdr3_aa: CASSLPDRPQMDEQYF
v_call: TRBV2; cdr3_aa: CASSSGRASEQYF
v_call: TRBV7-2; cdr3_aa: CASSRTSADTGELFF
v_call: TRBV7-9; cdr3_aa: CASRTTSGGYEQYF
v_call: TRBV5-1; cdr3_aa: CASSLVAGTDTQYF
v_call: TRBV7-9; cdr3_aa: CASSPDTLNTEAFF
v_call: TRBV30; cdr3_aa: CAFGTYYGYTF
v_call: TRBV29-1; cdr3_aa: CSFSTGLSREAFF
v_call: TRBV11-1; cdr3_aa: CASSSQREGQNEQFF
v_call: TRBV5-1; cdr3_aa: CASSLPSVGVSGNTIYF
v_call: TRBV7-3; cdr3_aa: CASSLTVKYNEQFF
v_call: TRBV5-1; cdr3_aa: CASSPSRANVLTF
v_call: TRBV7-8; cdr3_aa: CASSFRDRGTEAFF
v_call: TRBV12-3/TRBV12-4; cdr3_aa: CASSPFQVTTYEQYF
v_call: TRBV7-3; cdr3_aa: CASIASGSHEQYF